The T cell receptor (beta chain) described here comes from a study of glioma-infiltrating T cells. Findings and caveats of the study: Tissue and blood shared very few CDR3 sequences. Gliomas, especially low-grade, showed above-expected tissue-blood divergence; non-neoplastic patients showed below.

As for this clonotype: Its matching antigen is unknown.

V was shortened by 5 bases and J by 4 bases, with 14 bases between the two germline ends. From germline, CDR1 is MGHRA and CDR2 YSYEKL. The CDR3 has 15 amino acids. The iRepertoire nested amplicon-rescue multiplex PCR amplified TCR alpha and beta CDR3s from RNA. For one-step reverse transcription and amplification, 100-400 ng of tissue mRNA or PBMC total RNA was used. TCRdb called the multiplex PCR reads again in MiXCR, with one record for every CDR3 protein. The table lists about 93,000 distinct CDR3 sequences, around 42% of them singletons, with more than 30% in the top ten. The rearrangement joins TRBV4-1 to TRBJ2-2; a possible D gene is TRBD2 (5 bases). This clonotype was sampled from a human donor with low-grade glioma or glioblastoma, undergoing nonglioma brain surgery, or in good health (not recorded which). Sequencing was done on a sample of glioma tissue, nonneoplastic brain tissue, or PBMCs (not recorded which). The DNA of the CDR3 is TGCGCCAGCAGCAAAGTGCGAGGGCTCACCGGGGAGCTGTTTTTT. This encodes CASSKVRGLTGELFF.